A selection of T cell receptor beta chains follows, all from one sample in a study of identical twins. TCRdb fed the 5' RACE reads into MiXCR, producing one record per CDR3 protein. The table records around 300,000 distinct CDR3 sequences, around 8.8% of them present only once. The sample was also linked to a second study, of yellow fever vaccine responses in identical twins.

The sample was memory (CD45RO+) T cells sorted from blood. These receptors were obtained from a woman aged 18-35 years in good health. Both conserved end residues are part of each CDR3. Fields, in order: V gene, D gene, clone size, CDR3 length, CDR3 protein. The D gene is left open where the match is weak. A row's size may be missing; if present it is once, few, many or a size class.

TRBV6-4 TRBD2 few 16 CASSTLAGTGTNEQFF
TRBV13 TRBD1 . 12 CASSEGRGTVFF
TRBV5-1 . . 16 CASSSASRRSTDTQYF
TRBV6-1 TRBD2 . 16 CASSPLSGRAGNEQFF
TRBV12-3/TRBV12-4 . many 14 CASINDRKNTEAFF
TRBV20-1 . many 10 CSLIVDEQFF
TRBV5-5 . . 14 CASSSQAYQETQYF
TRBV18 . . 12 CASSPMGGQAFF
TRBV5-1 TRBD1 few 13 CASSLGDSYGYTF
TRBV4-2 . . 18 CASSQESDRTSSGNTIYF
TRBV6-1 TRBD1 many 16 CASSPAGTGVATEAFF
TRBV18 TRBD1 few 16 CASSPKAQGRDTEAFF
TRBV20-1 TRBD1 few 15 CSARDWDRAADTQYF
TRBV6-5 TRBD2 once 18 CASSYELAGGPYQETQYF
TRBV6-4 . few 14 CASSESRNSVRQFF
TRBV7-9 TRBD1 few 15 CASSLNTGTGGRAFF
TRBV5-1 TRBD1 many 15 CASSPGTGGTSPLHF
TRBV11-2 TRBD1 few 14 CASSGRQGYSPLHF
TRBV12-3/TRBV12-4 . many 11 CASTNKETQYF
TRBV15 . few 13 CATSTRRGETQYF
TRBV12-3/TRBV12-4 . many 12 CASSFIGYEQYF
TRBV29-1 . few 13 CSVEVARQETQYF
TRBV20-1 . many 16 CSARVLGGRTYDGYTF
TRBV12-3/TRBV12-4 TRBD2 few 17 CASSFLAGQTSTDTQYF
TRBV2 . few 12 CASSEVAETQYF
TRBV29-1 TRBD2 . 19 CSVEWVMWSGGKSYNEQFF
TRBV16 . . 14 CASSQTGADYGYTF
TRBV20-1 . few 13 CSASPPSTDTQYF
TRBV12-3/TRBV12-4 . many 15 CASSLLQGRAGELFF
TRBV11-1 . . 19 CASSHTSSWTAAYTGELFF
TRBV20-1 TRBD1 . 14 CSAIRTGGRETQYF
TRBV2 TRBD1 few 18 CASSGPGQGLMGSYEQYF
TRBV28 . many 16 CASIGQTSFMSSPLHF
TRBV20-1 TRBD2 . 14 CSAGVAGASYEQYF
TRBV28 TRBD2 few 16 CASRSGRAFSGHEQYF
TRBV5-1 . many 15 CASSVGGGTYNEQFF
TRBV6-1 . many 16 CASRGVQGWDNQPQHF
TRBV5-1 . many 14 CASSLDYLNQPQHF
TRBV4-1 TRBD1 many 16 CASSTGTDFMNTEAFF
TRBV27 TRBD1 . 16 CASSLLGTGVTGELFF
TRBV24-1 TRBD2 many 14 CATSDPGTRDEQFF
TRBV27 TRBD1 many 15 CASRRTGGTPYGYTF
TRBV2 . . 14 CASSPRIVNNEQFF
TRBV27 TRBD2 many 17 CASSQLAGGPPGNEQFF
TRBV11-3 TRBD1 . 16 CASSPPGTGHTGELFF
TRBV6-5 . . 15 CASSYSSGSGSPLHF
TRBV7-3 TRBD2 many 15 CASSALAGVFNEQFF
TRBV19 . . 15 CASSPQRSGANVLTF
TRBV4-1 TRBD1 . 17 CASSPKTTGGGTDTQYF
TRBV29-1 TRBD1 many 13 CSAKTGGGETQYF